Included here is one TCR beta chain sequence, with context. The record originates from a study of T cells expressing NK-cell markers. Study information: The TCR beta repertoires originated in sorted CD3+CD56+NKG2C+, CD3+CD56+NKG2C- and CD3+CD56-NKG2C+ T cells.

TCRdb reprocessed the 5' RACE reads, with one entry per CDR3 protein and no DNA. In all, the sample yields 500,000 to 700,000 distinct CDR3 sequences. The TCR sequence derives from a man between 18 and 35 years old in good health. Input material: blood T cells: a sorted CD56 or NKG2C T cell subset, CD4+ or CD8+ T cells, or bulk PBMC T cells (not recorded which).

CDR3 protein: CASSRGQGDIQYF. The V gene is TRBV7-9, the J gene TRBJ2-4; lacking DNA, the TRBD1 call made by TCRdb goes unchecked. The CDR3 sequence is 13 residues long. The germline V gene encodes CDR1 SEHNR and CDR2 FQNEAQ (reference sequence).